This entry lists 8 T cell receptor beta chains sequenced from one sample in a study of cytomegalovirus exposure and HLA in healthy donors. Assay used: immunoSEQ multiplex PCR; TCRdb lists only in-frame clones, some missing. The data contain about 110,000 clones, roughly nine tenths of them singletons. Sequencing used PBMCs. These receptors all come from a young woman in good health and CMV-seropositive.

The V gene is TRBV6-4, the J gene TRBJ2-1; 7 positions match TRBD2. The CDR3 loop spans 14 amino acids. Germline assignment: CDR1 MRHNA and CDR2 SNTAGT. Trimming at V came to 5 bases and at J to 8 bases, leaving 9 bases not matched to a gene. CDR3 in amino acids: CASSTSGEVYEQFF. CDR3 nucleotide sequence: TGTGCCAGCAGTACCAGCGGGGAAGTCTATGAGCAGTTCTTC.

The gene calls are TRBV18 and TRBJ1-1; the match to TRBD1 covers 7 bases. Trimming cost V 3 bases and J 4 bases; bases outside gene matches: 5. The germline CDR1 and CDR2 sequences are KGHSH and LQKENI. The CDR3 extends over 14 amino acids. The CDR3 sequence: CASSPTGRATEAFF. The CDR3, as DNA: TGTGCCAGCTCACCGACAGGGCGGGCCACTGAAGCTTTCTTT.

The chain uses TRBV28 and TRBJ1-5; D might be TRBD1 (5 bases). This CDR3 has 13 amino acids. Germline assignment: CDR1 MDHEN and CDR2 SYDVKM. V lost 5 bases, J lost 10 bases, and 15 bases lay in between. The CDR3 DNA sequence: TGTGCCAGCAGTCGGGGCCGGGAGGACCCCCAGCATTTT. This sequence encodes CASSRGREDPQHF.

The table lists this clone with a count of one. The gene calls are TRBV18 and TRBJ2-7, with 7 positions matching TRBD1. The germline V gene has CDR1 KGHSH and CDR2 LQKENI. Germline trimming cut 1 base from V and 0 bases from J; bases unmatched to any gene: 3. The CDR3 contains 15 residues. As DNA, the CDR3 is TGTGCCAGCTCACCACGAGACAGGGCCTCCTACGAGCAGTACTTC. It specifies CASSPRDRASYEQYF.

The V call is TRBV28, the J call TRBJ2-6; TRBD2 matches 8 bases. Germline CDR1 and CDR2: MDHEN and SYDVKM. J gave up 1 base and V 4 bases, and 0 bases lay outside the gene matches. CDR3 length: 15 amino acids. CDR3 nucleotide sequence: TGTGCCAGCAGTTCGGGGGGGTCTGGGGCCAACGTCCTGACTTTC. It translates to CASSSGGSGANVLTF. The variable domain in full, with the rest retrieved from reference TRBV28 and TRBJ2-6, is DVKVTQSSRYLVKRTGEKVFLECVQDMDHENMFWYRQDPGLGLRLIYFSYDVKMKEKGDIPEGYSVSREKKERFSLILESASTNQTSMYLCASSSGGSGANVLTFGAGSRLTVL.

This chain connects TRBV6-5 to TRBJ1-1; D is unresolved. V was shortened by 0 bases and J by 2 bases, with 7 bases between the two germline ends. The length of the CDR3 is 14 residues. The germline CDR1 and CDR2 sequences are MNHEY and SVGAGI. The CDR3 nucleotides read TGTGCCAGCAGTTACTCGGCCCAAAACACTGAAGCTTTCTTT. Protein sequence: CASSYSAQNTEAFF.

The chain joins TRBV6-6 to TRBJ2-1; D unclear. The V end was cut by 0 bases, the J end by 5 bases, with 11 bases between. CDR3 size: 15 residues. Per germline, CDR1 MNHNY and CDR2 SVGAGI (reference sequence). For the CDR3, the DNA is TGTGCCAGCAGTTACTCGATGGTAGCCGACAATGAGCAGTTCTTC. It codes for CASSYSMVADNEQFF.

This clone has only one observation. The J gene is TRBJ2-3, the V gene TRBV9, with a tentative D call TRBD2 (5 bases). The CDR3 is 18 residues long. Trimming pared 3 bases from V and 8 bases from J, leaving 28 bases between. Germline CDR1 reads SGDLS; CDR2 reads YYNGEE. CDR3 DNA: TGTGCCAGCAGCGAGGAAAGGGTGGCGGGTGGACCCTGGGGTACGCAGTATTTT. Protein: CASSEERVAGGPWGTQYF.